The 5 T cell receptor beta chains below were found in one sample sequenced in a study of T-cell reconstitution after alpha-beta-depleted transplantation in children. Using unique molecular identifiers, the investigators prepared the TCRbeta library. TCRdb re-called the PCR reads with MiXCR, one entry per CDR3 protein. The sample lists 600,000 to 700,000 distinct CDR3 sequences; roughly 14% were seen once. The material sequenced was PBMCs, taken before TCRalphabeta/CD19-depleted stem cell transplant. The source of these receptors is a girl aged 2-10 years with congenital amegakaryocytic thrombocytopenia, due to receive a stem cell transplant.

This clonotype was counted between two and nine times. The rearrangement joins TRBV7-8 to TRBJ2-1; possibly TRBD2 for D (6 bases). Germline CDR1 SGHVS, CDR2 FQNEAQ. Trimming cost V 5 bases and J 3 bases, with 20 bases left between them. The CDR3 covers 17 residues. CDR3 protein: CASSPSLSDYIYNEQFF. The DNA of the CDR3 is TGTGCCAGCAGCCCCAGCCTTTCGGACTACATCTACAATGAGCAGTTCTTC.

This clonotype showed up many times. This chain connects TRBV5-1 to TRBJ2-2, with D unresolved. The CDR3 extends over 14 amino acids. Germline V gene data show CDR1 as SGHRS and CDR2 as YFSETQ. V lost 4 bases, J lost 5 bases, and 12 bases lay in between. The chain's CDR3 is CASSVDMGTGELFF. DNA for the CDR3: TGCGCCAGCAGCGTGGATATGGGTACCGGGGAGCTGTTTTTT.

At least ten counts were recorded for this clonotype. This chain links TRBV29-1 with TRBJ2-1; no reliable D call. The V gene's germline CDR1 is SQVTM and CDR2 ANQGSEA. Trimming shortened V by 4 bases and J by 7 bases, and 5 bases separated the two germline ends. This CDR3 has 10 amino acids. CDR3 sequence: CSVAVNEQFF. As DNA, the CDR3 is TGCAGCGTTGCGGTAAATGAGCAGTTCTTC.

This clonotype has more than one count but fewer than ten. V gene TRBV4-1 combines with J gene TRBJ2-5; unclear D gene. Germline V CDR1 and CDR2: MGHRA, YSYEKL. Trimming took off 0 bases at V and 5 bases at J, with 10 bases between the two ends. The CDR3 sequence is 14 residues long. CDR3 coding DNA: TGCGCCAGCAGCCAAGATAACAGATGGGAGACCCAGTACTTC. It specifies CASSQDNRWETQYF.

This clonotype was seen many times. The genes are TRBV5-1 and TRBJ2-7; possible D gene TRBD2, 7 bases. V was pared by 4 bases and J by 3 bases, with 14 bases between. The CDR3 loop spans 14 amino acids. Germline lookup yields CDR1 SGHRS and CDR2 YFSETQ. CDR3 sequence: CASSAGAHNYEQYF. DNA for the CDR3: TGCGCCAGCAGCGCGGGGGCCCATAACTACGAGCAGTACTTC.